The 19 T cell receptor beta chains in this list originate from one sample, sequenced in a study of Ad26.COV2.S vaccination and SARS-CoV-2 variants. TCRdb keeps only in-frame clones here, not all; method: immunoSEQ multiplex PCR. Among some 180,000 clones, about 83% were seen once, and the ten largest hold approximately 6%. The specimen comprised peripheral blood, sampled after recovery from COVID-19. These receptor sequences come from a human donor who had recovered from COVID-19.

This chain connects TRBV11-3 to TRBJ2-1; D might be TRBD2 (5 bases). Germline CDR1 and CDR2: SGHNT and YENEEA. V was pared by 6 bases and J by 0 bases, with 12 bases between. The CDR3 loop spans 15 amino acids. This CDR3 reads CASSPLGSSYNEQFF. The DNA for the CDR3 is TGTGCCAGCAGTCCATTGGGGAGCTCCTACAATGAGCAGTTCTTC.

The V gene is TRBV9, the J gene TRBJ1-2, with 10 positions matching TRBD1. Germline assignment: CDR1 SGDLS and CDR2 YYNGEE. V was clipped by 4 bases and J by 4 bases; unmatched bases: 4. This CDR3 is 14 amino acids long. The CDR3 nucleotides are TGTGCCAGCAGCCCCGGACAGGGGGGCTATGGCTACACCTTC. Translation: CASSPGQGGYGYTF.

The chain is built from TRBV9 and TRBJ2-5; 12 nucleotides line up with TRBD2. The CDR3 covers 16 residues. Germline CDR1 SGDLS, CDR2 YYNGEE. V shed 3 bases, J shed 5 bases, and the junction held 8 bases outside the gene matches. In DNA, the CDR3 is TGTGCCAGCAGCGACCTAGCGGGAGGGCCGTGGGAGACCCAGTACTTC. This encodes CASSDLAGGPWETQYF.

The chain has TRBV12-2 and TRBJ1-2; TRBD1, the D gene given by the table, was not confirmed from the DNA. TRBV12-2 is a documented pseudogene. The CDR3 extends over 14 amino acids. CDR3 amino acids: CASRFGTAFYGYTF. The CDR3 DNA sequence: TGTGCAAGTCGCTTCGGGACAGCCTTCTATGGCTACACCTTC.

V usage is TRBV6-2 or TRBV6-3 and J usage is TRBJ2-2; maybe TRBD1 (6 bases). Germline V CDR1 and CDR2: MNHEY, SVGEGT. V dropped 4 bases and J dropped 3 bases, with 15 bases sitting between them. The CDR3 runs 16 residues. CDR3: CASSLKGTGYTGELFF. CDR3 bases: TGTGCCAGCAGTTTAAAAGGTACAGGGTACACCGGGGAGCTGTTTTTT.

This chain joins TRBV5-6 and TRBJ1-1; a possible D gene is TRBD1 (5 bases). CDR1 and CDR2 from the germline V gene are SGHDT and YYEEEE. Trimming left V 2 bases short and J 1 base short, with 9 bases between. CDR3 length: 14 amino acids. The CDR3 here is CASSFEDRNTEAFF. As DNA, the CDR3 is TGTGCCAGCAGCTTCGAAGACAGGAACACTGAAGCTTTCTTT.

The CDR3 protein is CASSDPRLAGGETQYF. CDR3 bases: TGTGCCAGCAGTGATCCCAGACTAGCGGGAGGAGAGACCCAGTACTTC. This chain uses TRBV25-1 with TRBJ2-5, with 13 bases lining up with TRBD2. Germline CDR1 is MGHDK and CDR2 is SYGVNS. V dropped 3 bases and J dropped 4; count of bases not matched to a gene: 5. The CDR3 is 16 residues long.

CDR3: CSVADRVRQPQHF. CDR3 bases: TGCAGCGTTGCGGACAGGGTGAGACAGCCCCAGCATTTT. The chain employs TRBV29-1 and TRBJ1-5; 8 positions match TRBD1. The germline V gene encodes CDR1 SQVTM and CDR2 ANQGSEA. With 4 bases clipped from V and 7 bases from J, the junction kept 6 bases outside the gene matches. There are 13 residues in the CDR3.

The genes are TRBV28 and TRBJ2-3; D is undetermined. V lost 3 bases, J lost 7 bases, and 11 bases lay in between. Germline V gene data show CDR1 as MDHEN and CDR2 as SYDVKM. CDR3 size: 13 residues. CDR3 bases: TGTGCCAGCAGTTTCCCCTCTCCGAATACGCAGTATTTT. Translated, it gives CASSFPSPNTQYF.

This clone was picked up a small number of times. The chain links TRBV5-1 to TRBJ1-3; perhaps TRBD1 as D (6 bases). The CDR3 loop spans 17 amino acids. Germline V gives CDR1 SGHRS, CDR2 YFSETQ. V lost 0 bases to trimming and J lost 1 base, with 14 bases between them. In DNA, the CDR3 is TGCGCCAGCAGCTTGGGTATTGCAGGGGTTTCTGGAAACACCATATATTTT. It specifies CASSLGIAGVSGNTIYF.

The chain recombines TRBV5-6 with TRBJ2-7; D not certain. Trimming took 5 bases from V and 3 from J, leaving 12 bases between them. The germline gives CDR1 SGHDT, CDR2 YYEEEE. The CDR3 covers 13 residues. CDR3 in DNA: TGTGCCAGCAGTTACCAGGAACTCTACGAGCAGTACTTC. Its translation: CASSYQELYEQYF.

The CDR3 DNA reads as TGTGCCAGCAGCTGGGAGGCGATAGGCAATCAGCCCCAGCATTTT. This encodes CASSWEAIGNQPQHF. The rearrangement links TRBV5-5 to TRBJ1-5; D not resolved. The germline V and J ends were trimmed by 3 bases and 2 bases, with 12 bases remaining between them. The CDR3 covers 15 residues. CDR1 is SGHKS and CDR2 is YYEKEE in the germline V gene (reference sequence). Together with reference TRBV5-5 and TRBJ1-5, the CDR3 gives the full variable domain: DAGVTQSPTHLIKTRGQQVTLRCSPISGHKSVSWYQQVLGQGPQFIFQYYEKEERGRGNFPDRFSARQFPNYSSELNVNALLLGDSALYLCASSWEAIGNQPQHFGDGTRLSIL.

This chain connects TRBV3-1 (or the pseudogene TRBV3-2) to TRBJ2-7; 11 nucleotides align to TRBD1. CDR1 and CDR2 (germline): LGHDT, YNNKEL (reference sequence). With 2 bases clipped from V and 7 bases from J, the junction kept 7 bases outside the gene matches. The CDR3 extends over 15 amino acids. The CDR3 reads CASSQFRGQGGEQYF. The CDR3 region has the DNA TGTGCCAGCAGCCAATTTCGGGGACAGGGGGGTGAGCAGTACTTC.

On this clone: The same CDR3 is also encoded by other DNA sequences in this sample. The chain recombines TRBV19 with TRBJ1-5, with 9 bases matching TRBD1. J gave up 2 bases and V 7 bases, and 3 bases lay outside the gene matches. CDR3 length: 14 amino acids. Germline-derived CDR1 and CDR2 are LNHDA and SQIVND (reference sequence). The CDR3 nucleotides are TGTGCCAGTACTAGGACAGGGGGCAATCAGCCCCAGCATTTT. Protein: CASTRTGGNQPQHF. The variable domain in full, completed from reference TRBV19 and TRBJ1-5, reads DGGITQSPKYLFRKEGQNVTLSCEQNLNHDAMYWYRQDPGQGLRLIYYSQIVNDFQKGDIAEGYSVSREKKESFPLTVTSAQKNPTAFYLCASTRTGGNQPQHFGDGTRLSIL.

This chain links TRBV6-5 with TRBJ2-7, with TRBD1 matching over 7 bases. The CDR3 runs 12 residues. Germline V gene sequence: CDR1 MNHEY, CDR2 SVGAGI. The junction had 7 bases not matched to a gene; V was cut back by 8 bases and J by 6 bases. CDR3 bases: TGTGCCAGCTCTTCGACAGGGCTCGAGCAGTACTTC. Its protein product is CASSSTGLEQYF.

This clone was counted only a few times. This chain links TRBV3-1 (or the pseudogene TRBV3-2) with TRBJ1-5; 8 positions match TRBD1. Germline-derived CDR1 and CDR2 are LGHDT and YNNKEL (reference sequence). V lost 4 bases, J lost 4 bases, and 3 bases stayed unmatched. The CDR3 covers 14 residues. The chain's CDR3 is CASSPNRGNQPQHF. The CDR3 DNA is TGTGCCAGCAGCCCTAACAGGGGGAATCAGCCCCAGCATTTT.

The table lists this clone with a few counts. The chain couples TRBV18 to TRBJ1-5; possibly TRBD1 for D (5 bases). CDR3 length: 14 residues. V was clipped by 2 bases and J by 7 bases, with 12 bases between them. CDR1 and CDR2 (germline): KGHSH, LQKENI. CDR3 residues: CASSPNGGEQPQHF. The CDR3 DNA sequence: TGTGCCAGCTCACCAAATGGAGGGGAACAGCCCCAGCATTTT.

The rearrangement links TRBV29-1 to TRBJ1-2; 8 nucleotides line up with TRBD1. Germline assignment: CDR1 SQVTM and CDR2 ANQGSEA. This CDR3 contains 13 residues. The ends lost 5 bases at V and 7 bases at J; junction bases unmatched: 9. CDR3 residues: CSVQGTGGGGYTF. CDR3 nucleotide sequence: TGCAGCGTTCAAGGAACAGGGGGGGGTGGCTACACCTTC.

This chain connects TRBV7-3 to TRBJ2-5; 10 bases match TRBD2. Looked up from germline, CDR1 is SGHTA and CDR2 is FQGTGA. Trimming cost V 0 bases and J 2 bases; bases outside gene matches: 0. The CDR3 runs 15 residues. The CDR3 reads CASSLTSGRQETQYF. The CDR3, as DNA: TGTGCCAGCAGCTTAACTAGCGGGAGGCAAGAGACCCAGTACTTC.